This T cell receptor (beta chain) is drawn from a study of T cell responses to AZD1222 COVID-19 vaccine (dated by TCRdb to the early 2020s). The study in broad terms: Because spike-specific TCR depth and breadth did not differ between the two schedules, AZD1222 recipients who got a second dose at roughly 4 weeks were pooled with those who got a second dose at roughly 12 weeks. TCR sequencing was performed for 230 to 250 trial participants, of whom about 210 were given two doses of AZD1222 and some 26 were given two doses of MenACWY control vaccine. Trial participants were enrolled by age into subgroups of 18-55, 56-69 and 70-plus years, and about 150, 27 and 61 TCR-sequenced participants, respectively, were included in these subgroups.

The CDR3 regions of human TCRbeta chains were analyzed by immunosequencing. The paper's data handling went like this. TCRs in the repertoires were compared against a reference library of SARS-CoV-2-specific TCRs that had been generated with the MIRA antigen-specificity platform. Breadth was defined as the fraction of unique TCRs that were SARS-CoV-2-associated. Depth was defined as the fraction of total T cells that were SARS-CoV-2-associated. Each spike-specific TCR was assigned to its reactive spike region and to a CD4 or CD8 class using the MIRA data. Log10-transformed breadth and depth values were compared by one-way ANOVA with Sidak's multiple comparisons tests. Not all clones reach the TCRdb copy of this immuneACCESS table, which keeps in-frame sequences only. Checked studies attribute under half of the gap to unresolved V genes and leave the rest unexplained. The V and J calls and the clone size are those of that table, but D and trimming were determined from the DNA. This sample holds roughly 150,000 clones; approximately 90% were observed only once. The ten largest clones represent more than 2% of the sample.

The CDR3, from cysteine to phenylalanine, totals 15 residues. Here the CDR3 DNA is all that survives: 45 bases in frame from base 1. The germline V gene specifies SGHTA as CDR1 and FQGNSA as CDR2. Compared with germline, V lacks 1 base and J lacks 10 bases; bases without a gene match: 8. Results the study describes overall, beyond this receptor: Nearly half of unique spike-specific TCRs reportedly recognized epitopes outside regions mutated in the B.1.351 and B.1.1.7 variants. Because no day 14 peak-response samples were available, repertoires were characterized only after the peak T cell response. In the small 56-69-year group, the increase in depth fell short of significance, most likely because of low power. The whole spike protein was spanned by vaccine-associated CD4 TCRs, and dominant responses were seen in regions 160-218 and 743-854. Most participants were white British and females outnumbered males, and the authors suggested that clonal diversity may have been underestimated. Conclusions about previously exposed vaccinees are limited because only 6 or 7 AZD1222 recipients were SARS-CoV-2 seropositive at baseline. After two AZD1222 doses, spike-specific TCR breadth and depth were significantly higher than at day 0 and than in MenACWY recipients.

This clone has more than one count but fewer than ten. Its antigen target is currently unknown. No much larger clone is present one base from it, and per-base qualities are unavailable. Explained via the paper, the time point label denotes: baseline before first vaccination. Vaccinee samples came from UK trials COV001 and COV002, including a single-blind randomized controlled phase 2/3 trial of AZD1222 (ChAdOx1 nCoV-19) in healthy adults. For TCRbeta chain sequencing, PBMC samples were collected from trial participants at day 0 and at day 28 after the second dose. Recombination joined TRBV7-2 with TRBJ2-4, with 9 middle bases fitting TRBD1. The sequence was obtained from an adult in good health. The material sequenced was peripheral blood, taken on day 0 of AZD1222 vaccination. Here the CDR3 is given as CASSLVRGQGQIQYF. In nucleotide form, the sequence is TGTGCCAGCAGCTTAGTGAGGGGACAGGGACAAATTCAGTACTTC.